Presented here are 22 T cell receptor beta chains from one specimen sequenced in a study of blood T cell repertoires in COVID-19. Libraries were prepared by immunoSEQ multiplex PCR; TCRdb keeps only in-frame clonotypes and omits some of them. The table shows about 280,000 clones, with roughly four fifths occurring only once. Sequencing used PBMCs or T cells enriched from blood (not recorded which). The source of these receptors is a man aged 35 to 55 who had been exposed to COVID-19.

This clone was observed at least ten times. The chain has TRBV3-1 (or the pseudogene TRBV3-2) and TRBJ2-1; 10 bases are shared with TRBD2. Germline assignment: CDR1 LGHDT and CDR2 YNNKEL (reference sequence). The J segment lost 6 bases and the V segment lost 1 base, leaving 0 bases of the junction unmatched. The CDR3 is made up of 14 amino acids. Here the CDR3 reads CASSQGTSGNEQFF. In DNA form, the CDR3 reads TGTGCCAGCAGCCAAGGGACTAGCGGCAATGAGCAGTTCTTC.

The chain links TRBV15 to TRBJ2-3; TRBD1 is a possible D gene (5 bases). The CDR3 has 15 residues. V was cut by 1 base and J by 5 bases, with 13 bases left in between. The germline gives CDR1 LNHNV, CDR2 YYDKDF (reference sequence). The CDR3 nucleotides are TGTGCCACCAGCAGAGGTAGACAGCGCCAAGATACGCAGTATTTT. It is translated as CATSRGRQRQDTQYF.

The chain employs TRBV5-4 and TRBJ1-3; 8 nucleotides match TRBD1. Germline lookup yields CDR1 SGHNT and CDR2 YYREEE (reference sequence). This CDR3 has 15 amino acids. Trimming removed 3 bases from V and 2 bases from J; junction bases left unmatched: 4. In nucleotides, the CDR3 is TGTGCCAGCAGCTCACGGACAGGGACTGGAAACACCATATATTTT. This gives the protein CASSSRTGTGNTIYF.

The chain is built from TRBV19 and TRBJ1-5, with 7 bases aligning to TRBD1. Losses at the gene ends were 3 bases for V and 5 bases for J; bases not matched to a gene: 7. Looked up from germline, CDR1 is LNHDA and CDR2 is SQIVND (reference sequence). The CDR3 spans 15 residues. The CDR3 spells CASSIVPQGDQPQHF. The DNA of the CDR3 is TGTGCCAGTAGTATTGTCCCCCAGGGGGATCAGCCCCAGCATTTT. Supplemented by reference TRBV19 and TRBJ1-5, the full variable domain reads DGGITQSPKYLFRKEGQNVTLSCEQNLNHDAMYWYRQDPGQGLRLIYYSQIVNDFQKGDIAEGYSVSREKKESFPLTVTSAQKNPTAFYLCASSIVPQGDQPQHFGDGTRLSIL.

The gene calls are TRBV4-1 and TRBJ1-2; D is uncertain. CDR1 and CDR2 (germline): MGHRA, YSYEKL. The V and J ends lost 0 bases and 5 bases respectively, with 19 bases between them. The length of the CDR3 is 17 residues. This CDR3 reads CASSQDLKTKAEYGYTF. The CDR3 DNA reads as TGCGCCAGCAGCCAAGATTTAAAGACAAAAGCCGAGTATGGCTACACCTTC.

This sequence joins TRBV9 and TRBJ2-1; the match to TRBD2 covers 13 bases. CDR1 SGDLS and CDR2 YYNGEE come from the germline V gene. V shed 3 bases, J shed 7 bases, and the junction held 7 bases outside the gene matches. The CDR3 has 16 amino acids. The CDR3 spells CASSARGLAGVNEQFF. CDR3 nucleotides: TGTGCCAGCAGCGCCCGCGGACTAGCGGGAGTTAATGAGCAGTTCTTC.

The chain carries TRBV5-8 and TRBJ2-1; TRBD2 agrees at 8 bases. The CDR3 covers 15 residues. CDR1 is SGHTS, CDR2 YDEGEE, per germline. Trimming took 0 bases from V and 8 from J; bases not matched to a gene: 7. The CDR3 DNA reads TGTGCCAGCAGCTTGGGTGCTAGCGGGTTGGATGAGCAGTTCTTC. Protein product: CASSLGASGLDEQFF.

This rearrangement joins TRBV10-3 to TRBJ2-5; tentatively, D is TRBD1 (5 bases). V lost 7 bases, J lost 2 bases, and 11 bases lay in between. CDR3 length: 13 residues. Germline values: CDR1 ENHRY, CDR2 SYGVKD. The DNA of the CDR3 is TGTGCCATCAAGGCGGCAGGGCAAGAGACCCAGTACTTC. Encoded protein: CAIKAAGQETQYF.

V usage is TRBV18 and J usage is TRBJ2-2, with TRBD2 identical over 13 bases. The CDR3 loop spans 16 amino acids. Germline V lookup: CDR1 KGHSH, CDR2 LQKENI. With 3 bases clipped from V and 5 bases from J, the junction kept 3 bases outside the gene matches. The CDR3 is CASSPRTSGSTGELFF. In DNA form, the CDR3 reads TGTGCCAGCTCACCGAGGACTAGCGGGAGTACCGGGGAGCTGTTTTTT. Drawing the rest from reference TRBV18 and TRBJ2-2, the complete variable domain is NAGVMQNPRHLVRRRGQEARLRCSPMKGHSHVYWYRQLPEEGLKFMVYLQKENIIDESGMPKERFSAEFPKEGPSILRIQQVVRGDSAAYFCASSPRTSGSTGELFFGEGSRLTVL.

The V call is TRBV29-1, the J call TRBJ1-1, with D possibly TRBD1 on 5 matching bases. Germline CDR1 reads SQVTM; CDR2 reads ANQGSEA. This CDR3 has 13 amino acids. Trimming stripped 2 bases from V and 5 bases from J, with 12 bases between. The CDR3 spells CSVERGVRTEAFF. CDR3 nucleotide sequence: TGCAGCGTTGAAAGGGGTGTGAGGACTGAAGCTTTCTTT.

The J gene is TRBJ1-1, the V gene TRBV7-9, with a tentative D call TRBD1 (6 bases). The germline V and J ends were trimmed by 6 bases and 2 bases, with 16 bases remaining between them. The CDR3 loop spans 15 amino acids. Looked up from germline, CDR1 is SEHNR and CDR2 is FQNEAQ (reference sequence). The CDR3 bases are TGTGCCAGCAGTTCCCGACAGGCTGCAAACACTGAAGCTTTCTTT. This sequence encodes CASSSRQAANTEAFF.

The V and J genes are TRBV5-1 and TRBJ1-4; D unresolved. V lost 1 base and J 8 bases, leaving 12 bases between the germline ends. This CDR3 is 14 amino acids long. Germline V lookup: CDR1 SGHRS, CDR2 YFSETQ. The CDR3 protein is CASSLRGLGEKLFF. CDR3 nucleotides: TGCGCCAGCAGCTTGCGGGGTCTAGGGGAAAAACTGTTTTTT.

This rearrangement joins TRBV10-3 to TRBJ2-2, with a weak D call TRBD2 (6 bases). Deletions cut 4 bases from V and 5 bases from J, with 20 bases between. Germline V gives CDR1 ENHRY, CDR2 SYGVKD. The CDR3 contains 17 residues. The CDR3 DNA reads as TGTGCCATCAGTGGTACTGACGGGGGAGGTCGAACCGGGGAGCTGTTTTTT. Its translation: CAISGTDGGGRTGELFF.

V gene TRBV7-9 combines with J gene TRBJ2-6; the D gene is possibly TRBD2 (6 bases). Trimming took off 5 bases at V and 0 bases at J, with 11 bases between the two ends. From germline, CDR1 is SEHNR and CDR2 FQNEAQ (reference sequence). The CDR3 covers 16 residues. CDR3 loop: CASSGIGSSGANVLTF. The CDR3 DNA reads TGTGCCAGCAGCGGAATCGGGAGCTCTGGGGCCAACGTCCTGACTTTC.

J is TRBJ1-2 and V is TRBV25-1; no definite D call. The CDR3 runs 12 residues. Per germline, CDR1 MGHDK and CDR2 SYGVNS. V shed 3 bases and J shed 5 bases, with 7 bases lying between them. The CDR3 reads CASSDYGYGYTF. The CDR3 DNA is TGTGCCAGCAGTGATTACGGGTATGGCTACACCTTC.

The CDR3 coding sequence is TGTGCCAGCAGTTCGTGGAGAGACCAAGAGACCCAGTACTTC. Translation gives CASSSWRDQETQYF. The chain is built from TRBV6-5 and TRBJ2-5, with no clear D. This CDR3 comprises 14 residues. V shed 4 bases and J shed 0 bases, with 9 bases lying between them. Germline loops: CDR1 MNHEY, CDR2 SVGAGI.

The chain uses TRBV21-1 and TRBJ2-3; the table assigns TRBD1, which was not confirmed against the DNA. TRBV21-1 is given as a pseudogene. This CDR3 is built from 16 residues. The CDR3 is CASSPWLGQAWDTQYF. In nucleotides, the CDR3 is TGTGCCAGCAGCCCCTGGCTGGGACAGGCCTGGGATACGCAGTATTTT.

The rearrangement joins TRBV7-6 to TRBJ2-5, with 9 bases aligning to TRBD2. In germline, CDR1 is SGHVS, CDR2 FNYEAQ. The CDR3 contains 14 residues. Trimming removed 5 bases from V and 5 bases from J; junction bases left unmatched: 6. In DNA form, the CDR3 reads TGTGCCAGCAGCCGTAGCGGGAGTTTTGAGACCCAGTACTTC. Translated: CASSRSGSFETQYF.

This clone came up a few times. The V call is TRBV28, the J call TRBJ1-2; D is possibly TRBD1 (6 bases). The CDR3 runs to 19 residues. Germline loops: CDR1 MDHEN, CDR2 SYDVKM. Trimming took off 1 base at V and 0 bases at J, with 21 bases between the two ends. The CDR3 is CASSLSSNWGRGSNYGYTF. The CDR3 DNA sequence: TGTGCCAGCAGTTTATCTTCCAATTGGGGGCGGGGGTCTAACTATGGCTACACCTTC.

CDR3 in DNA: TGTGCCAGCAGCTCTTCGTACGACGGACAGGAGATGAACGGGGAGCTGTTTTTT. Its translation: CASSSSYDGQEMNGELFF. The rearrangement joins TRBV11-2 to TRBJ2-2, with 7 bases fitting TRBD1. This CDR3 is built from 18 residues. The V segment lost 4 bases and the J segment 7 bases; nucleotides outside the gene matches: 18. CDR1 is SGHAT and CDR2 is FQNNGV in the germline V gene.

CDR3 region: CASRPGQGSYNEQFF. DNA for the CDR3: TGTGCCAGCAGGCCGGGACAGGGTAGTTACAATGAGCAGTTCTTC. The chain is built from TRBV6-5 and TRBJ2-1; TRBD1 aligns across 9 bases. J gave up 4 bases and V 6 bases, and 7 bases lay outside the gene matches. CDR3 length equals 15 residues. Germline V gives CDR1 MNHEY, CDR2 SVGAGI.

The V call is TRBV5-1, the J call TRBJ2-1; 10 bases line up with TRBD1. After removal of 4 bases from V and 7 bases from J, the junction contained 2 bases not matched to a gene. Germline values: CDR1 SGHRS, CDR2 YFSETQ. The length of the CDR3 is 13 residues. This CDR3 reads CASSRTGGNEQFF. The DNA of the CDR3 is TGCGCCAGCAGCCGGACAGGGGGGAATGAGCAGTTCTTC.